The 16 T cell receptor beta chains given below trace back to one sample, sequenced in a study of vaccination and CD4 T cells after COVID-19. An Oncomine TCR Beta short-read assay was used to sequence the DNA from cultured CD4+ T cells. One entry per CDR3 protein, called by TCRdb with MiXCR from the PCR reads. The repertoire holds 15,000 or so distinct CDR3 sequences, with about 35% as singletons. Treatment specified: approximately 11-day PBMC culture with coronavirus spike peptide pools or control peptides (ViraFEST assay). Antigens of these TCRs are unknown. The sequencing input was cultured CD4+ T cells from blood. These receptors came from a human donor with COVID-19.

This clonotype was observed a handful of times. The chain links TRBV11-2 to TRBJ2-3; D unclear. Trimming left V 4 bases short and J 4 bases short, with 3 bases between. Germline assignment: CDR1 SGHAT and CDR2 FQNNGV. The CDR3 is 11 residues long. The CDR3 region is CASSSSDTQYF. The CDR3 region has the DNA TGTGCCAGCAGCTCGTCAGATACGCAGTATTTT.

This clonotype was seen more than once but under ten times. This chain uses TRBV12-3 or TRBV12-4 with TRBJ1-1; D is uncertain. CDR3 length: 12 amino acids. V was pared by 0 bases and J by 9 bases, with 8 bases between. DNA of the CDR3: TGTGCCAGCAGTTTAGCGTGGGCACAAGCTTTCTTT. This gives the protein CASSLAWAQAFF.

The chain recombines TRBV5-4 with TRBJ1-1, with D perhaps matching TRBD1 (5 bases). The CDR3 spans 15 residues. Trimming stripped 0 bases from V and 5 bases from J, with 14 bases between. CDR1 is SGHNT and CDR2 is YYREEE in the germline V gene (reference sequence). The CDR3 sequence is CASSLGDPQGTEAFF. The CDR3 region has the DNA TGTGCCAGCAGCTTGGGGGACCCCCAAGGAACTGAAGCTTTCTTT.

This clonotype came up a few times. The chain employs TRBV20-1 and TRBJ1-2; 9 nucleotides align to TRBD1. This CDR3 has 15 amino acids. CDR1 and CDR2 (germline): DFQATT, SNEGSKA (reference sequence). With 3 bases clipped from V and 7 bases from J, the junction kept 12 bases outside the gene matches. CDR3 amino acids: CSARITGQGRSGYTF. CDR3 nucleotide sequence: TGCAGTGCTAGGATCACGGGACAGGGAAGGTCTGGCTACACCTTC.

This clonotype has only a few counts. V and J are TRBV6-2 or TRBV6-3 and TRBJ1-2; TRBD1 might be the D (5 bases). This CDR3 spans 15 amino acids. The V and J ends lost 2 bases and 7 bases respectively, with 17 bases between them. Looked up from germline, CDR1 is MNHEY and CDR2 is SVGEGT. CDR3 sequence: CASSYRRDGSGGYTF. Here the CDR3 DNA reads TGTGCCAGCAGTTACAGGAGGGACGGAAGCGGTGGCTACACCTTC.

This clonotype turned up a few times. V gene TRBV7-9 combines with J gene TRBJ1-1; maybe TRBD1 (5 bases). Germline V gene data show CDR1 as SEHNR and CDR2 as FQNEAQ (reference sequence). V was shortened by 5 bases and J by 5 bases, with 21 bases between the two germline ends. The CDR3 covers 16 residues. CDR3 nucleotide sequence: TGTGCCAGCAGCCCCCCCTCCCCCGGGGGGGGGACTGAAGCTTTCTTT. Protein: CASSPPSPGGGTEAFF.

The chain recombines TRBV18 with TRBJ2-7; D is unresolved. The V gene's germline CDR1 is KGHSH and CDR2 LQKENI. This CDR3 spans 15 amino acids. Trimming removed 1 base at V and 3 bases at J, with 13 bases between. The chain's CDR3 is CASSPQGQSSYEQYF. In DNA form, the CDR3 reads TGTGCCAGCTCACCACAGGGCCAGAGCAGCTACGAGCAGTACTTC.

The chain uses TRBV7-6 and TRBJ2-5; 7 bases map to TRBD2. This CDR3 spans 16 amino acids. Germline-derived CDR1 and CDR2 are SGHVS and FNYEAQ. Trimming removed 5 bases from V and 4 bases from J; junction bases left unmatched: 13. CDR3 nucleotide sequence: TGTGCCAGCAGCCAAGCGGGCGGGGGAGGTGGAGAGACCCAGTACTTC. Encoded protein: CASSQAGGGGGETQYF.

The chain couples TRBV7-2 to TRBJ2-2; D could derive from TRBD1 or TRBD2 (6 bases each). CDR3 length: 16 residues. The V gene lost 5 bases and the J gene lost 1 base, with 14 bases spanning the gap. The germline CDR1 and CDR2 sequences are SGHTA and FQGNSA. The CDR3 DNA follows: TGTGCCAGCAGCCCTCTTGGGGGGCTGAACACCGGGGAGCTGTTTTTT. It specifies CASSPLGGLNTGELFF.

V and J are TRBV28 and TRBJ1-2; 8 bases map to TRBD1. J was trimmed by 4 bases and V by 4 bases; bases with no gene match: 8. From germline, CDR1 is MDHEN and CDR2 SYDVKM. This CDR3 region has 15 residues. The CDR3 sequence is CASSSTGDRLYGYTF. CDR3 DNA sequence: TGTGCCAGCAGTTCGACAGGGGACAGGCTCTATGGCTACACCTTC.

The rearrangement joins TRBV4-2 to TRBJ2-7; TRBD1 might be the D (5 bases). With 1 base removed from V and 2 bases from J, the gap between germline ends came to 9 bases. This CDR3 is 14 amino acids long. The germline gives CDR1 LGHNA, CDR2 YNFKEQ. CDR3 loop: CASSQGQGTYEQYF. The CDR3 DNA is TGTGCCAGCAGCCAAGGGCAGGGCACCTACGAGCAGTACTTC.

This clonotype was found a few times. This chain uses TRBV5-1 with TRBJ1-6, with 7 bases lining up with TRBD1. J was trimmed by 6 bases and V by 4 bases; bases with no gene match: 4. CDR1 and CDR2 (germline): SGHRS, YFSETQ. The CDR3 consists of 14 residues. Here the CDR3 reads CASSRDSLNSPLHF. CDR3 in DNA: TGCGCCAGCAGCCGGGACAGTCTTAATTCACCCCTCCACTTT.

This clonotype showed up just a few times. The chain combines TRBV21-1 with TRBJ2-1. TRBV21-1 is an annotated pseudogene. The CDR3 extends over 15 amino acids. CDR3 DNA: TGTGCCAGCAGCCCTACATGTAGCTCCTACAATGAGCAGTTCTTC. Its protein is CASSPTCSSYNEQFF.

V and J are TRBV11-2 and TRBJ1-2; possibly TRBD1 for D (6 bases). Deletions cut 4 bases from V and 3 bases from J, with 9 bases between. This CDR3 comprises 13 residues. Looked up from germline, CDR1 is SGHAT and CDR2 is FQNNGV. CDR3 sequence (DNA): TGTGCCAGCAGCTCAACAGGGCACTATGGCTACACCTTC. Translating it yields CASSSTGHYGYTF.

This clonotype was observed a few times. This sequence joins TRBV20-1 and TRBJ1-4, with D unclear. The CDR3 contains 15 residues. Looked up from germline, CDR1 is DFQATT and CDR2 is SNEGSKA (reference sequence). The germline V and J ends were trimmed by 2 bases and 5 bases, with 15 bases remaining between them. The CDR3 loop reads CSARNLAASNEKLFF. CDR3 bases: TGCAGTGCTAGAAACCTCGCAGCCTCCAATGAAAAACTGTTTTTT.

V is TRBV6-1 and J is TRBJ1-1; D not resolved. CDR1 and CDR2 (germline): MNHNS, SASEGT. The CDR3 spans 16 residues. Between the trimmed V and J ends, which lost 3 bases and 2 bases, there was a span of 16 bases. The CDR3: CASSDEGAVTNTEAFF. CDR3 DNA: TGTGCCAGCAGTGATGAGGGAGCAGTCACCAACACTGAAGCTTTCTTT.